The 6 T cell receptor beta chains below come from one sample, sequenced in a study of T cells in Graves' hyperthyroidism and ophthalmopathy. Amplified regions were TCR beta CDR3 sequences from RNA transcripts. TCR CDR3 underwent first-round RT-PCR with the HTBI primer set. From the multiplex PCR reads, TCRdb called clonotypes with MiXCR, one entry per CDR3 protein. The repertoire includes around 270,000 distinct CDR3 sequences, around 19% of them detected once, and about 40% sits in the top ten. Source material: blood. Receptors were obtained from a man in his fifties or sixties with Graves' ophthalmopathy.

This clonotype was seen more than once but under ten times. The rearrangement uses TRBV24-1 and TRBJ2-5; 12 bases are a match to TRBD1. V was clipped by 2 bases and J by 5 bases; unmatched bases: 5. The CDR3 is 16 amino acids. Germline loops: CDR1 KGHDR, CDR2 SFDVKD. The CDR3 bases are TGTGCCACCAGTGATTCCCGGGACAGGGGGCCGGAGACCCAGTACTTC. Residues: CATSDSRDRGPETQYF.

This clonotype appeared a few times. V and J are TRBV5-1 and TRBJ1-1; unclear D gene. Germline V gene data show CDR1 as SGHRS and CDR2 as YFSETQ. Between the trimmed V and J ends, which lost 4 bases and 0 bases, there was a span of 10 bases. The CDR3 loop spans 14 amino acids. The CDR3 coding sequence is TGCGCCAGCAGCACCGTCACTTTGAACACTGAAGCTTTCTTT. Protein product: CASSTVTLNTEAFF. The full variable domain, completed using reference TRBV5-1 and TRBJ1-1, is KAGVTQTPRYLIKTRGQQVTLSCSPISGHRSVSWYQQTPGQGLQFLFEYFSETQRNKGNFPGRFSGRQFSNSRSEMNVSTLELGDSALYLCASSTVTLNTEAFFGQGTRLTVV.

This clonotype was detected many times. The gene calls are TRBV14 and TRBJ2-7; D is unresolved. CDR1 is SGHDN and CDR2 is FVKESK in the germline V gene. The CDR3 covers 14 residues. With 3 bases removed from V and 2 bases from J, the gap between germline ends came to 11 bases. For the CDR3, the DNA is TGTGCCAGCAGCCATCGCTATTTCCCCTACGAGCAGTACTTC. This encodes CASSHRYFPYEQYF.

This clonotype was counted at least ten times. The CDR3 loop is CASSHGETQYF. The CDR3 DNA reads as TGTGCCAGCAGTCACGGGGAGACCCAGTACTTC. This chain links TRBV12-3 or TRBV12-4 with TRBJ2-5; D remains ambiguous. CDR3 length equals 11 residues. Trimming removed 5 bases at V and 5 bases at J, with 6 bases between.

In this sample, this clonotype turned up many times. The chain recombines TRBV6-1 with TRBJ2-7; D is perhaps TRBD1 (6 bases). Germline V lookup: CDR1 MNHNS, CDR2 SASEGT. The germline V and J ends were trimmed by 5 bases and 0 bases, with 14 bases remaining between them. This CDR3 is 15 amino acids long. This CDR3 reads CASSSLGARSYEQYF. The CDR3 DNA follows: TGTGCCAGCAGTTCGTTGGGGGCCCGCTCCTACGAGCAGTACTTC.

The chain recombines TRBV7-2 with TRBJ2-3; tentatively, D is TRBD2 (7 bases). The V gene's germline CDR1 is SGHTA and CDR2 FQGNSA. The length of the CDR3 is 15 residues. V lost 4 bases to trimming and J lost 5 bases, with 16 bases between them. The CDR3 sequence: CASSYIGGARDTQYF. CDR3 bases: TGTGCCAGCAGCTACATAGGGGGGGCACGAGATACGCAGTATTTT. The whole variable domain, filled in from reference TRBV7-2 and TRBJ2-3, reads GAGVSQSPSNKVTEKGKDVELRCDPISGHTALYWYRQSLGQGLEFLIYFQGNSAPDKSGLPSDRFSAERTGGSVSTLTIQRTQQEDSAVYLCASSYIGGARDTQYFGPGTRLTVL.